A single sample is the source of the 8 T cell receptor beta chains below, sequenced in a study of cytotoxic CD8 clonotypes in ibrutinib-treated CLL. The method was immunoSEQ multiplex PCR; TCRdb's version includes in-frame clones alone and lacks a portion of them. There are about 130,000 clones in the sample; around 76% occur only once, and 5% to 5.5% lies in the top ten. The specimen was PBMCs, collected after 24 months of ibrutinib treatment. These receptors were obtained from a human donor with chronic lymphocytic leukemia.

The chain recombines TRBV6-5 with TRBJ1-5; D not certain. CDR1 is MNHEY and CDR2 is SVGAGI in the germline V gene. The CDR3 totals 16 residues. Between the trimmed V and J ends, which lost 0 bases and 0 bases, there was a span of 9 bases. CDR3 bases: TGTGCCAGCAGTTACTCGTTTCAGAATAGCAATCAGCCCCAGCATTTT. Amino acids: CASSYSFQNSNQPQHF.

The V call is TRBV21-1, the J call TRBJ2-3; TRBD2 is the table's D call, not checked against the DNA. TRBV21-1 is noted as a pseudogene. CDR3 length equals 18 residues. This chain's CDR3 is CASSKPEGTPGVPDTQYF. CDR3 DNA sequence: TGTGCCAGCAGCAAACCCGAGGGGACCCCGGGGGTCCCAGATACGCAGTATTTT.

The chain employs TRBV28 and TRBJ2-7, with 12 positions matching TRBD1. The CDR3 extends over 14 amino acids. The germline V gene encodes CDR1 MDHEN and CDR2 SYDVKM. V shed 6 bases and J 3 bases; nucleotides not matched to a gene: 3. The CDR3 sequence is CASRRDRGLYEQYF. The CDR3 bases are TGTGCCAGCAGACGGGACAGGGGGCTCTACGAGCAGTACTTC.

This sequence joins TRBV5-1 and TRBJ1-2; possible D gene TRBD1, 5 bases. CDR1 is SGHRS, CDR2 YFSETQ, per germline. This CDR3 has 15 residues. V lost 0 bases to trimming and J lost 5 bases, with 14 bases between them. Written as DNA, the CDR3 is TGCGCCAGCAGCTTGGGTCAGGGCAACCCATATGGCTACACCTTC. This encodes CASSLGQGNPYGYTF. The variable domain in full, completed from reference TRBV5-1 and TRBJ1-2, reads KAGVTQTPRYLIKTRGQQVTLSCSPISGHRSVSWYQQTPGQGLQFLFEYFSETQRNKGNFPGRFSGRQFSNSRSEMNVSTLELGDSALYLCASSLGQGNPYGYTFGSGTRLTVV.

The rearrangement joins TRBV5-4 to TRBJ2-2, with 10 bases that match TRBD2. There are 17 residues in the CDR3. After removal of 4 bases from V and 2 bases from J, the junction contained 8 bases not matched to a gene. Germline CDR1 SGHNT, CDR2 YYREEE (reference sequence). The DNA of the CDR3 is TGTGCCAGCAGCAAAAATAGCGGGGGGACCAACACCGGGGAGCTGTTTTTT. Its translation is CASSKNSGGTNTGELFF.

Concerning this clone: Other DNA sequences in this specimen translate into the identical CDR3. This chain joins TRBV7-2 and TRBJ1-1; D not certain. Per the germline V gene, CDR1 is SGHTA and CDR2 is FQGNSA. The CDR3 sequence is 13 residues long. Between the trimmed V and J ends, which lost 0 bases and 3 bases, there was a span of 5 bases. The CDR3 loop reads CASSLAGYTEAFF. The CDR3 nucleotides are TGTGCCAGCAGCTTAGCCGGGTACACTGAAGCTTTCTTT.

This chain joins TRBV6-4 and TRBJ1-2; D perhaps matches TRBD1 (5 bases). The ends were cut back, 0 bases at V and 8 bases at J, with 16 bases in the middle. The CDR3 is 15 residues long. Per the germline V gene, CDR1 is MRHNA and CDR2 is SNTAGT. In DNA form, the CDR3 reads TGTGCCAGCAGTGACTCGGCCAGGCTGTGGGGGGGCTACACCTTC. Amino acid sequence: CASSDSARLWGGYTF.

The chain carries TRBV30 and TRBJ1-4, with TRBD1 matching 10 bases. CDR3 length: 13 residues. With V trimmed by 3 bases and J by 10 bases, 5 bases remained unmatched. Germline V CDR1 and CDR2: GTSNPN, SVGIG (reference sequence). The DNA for the CDR3 is TGTGCCTGGAGGGGGACAGGGGATGGAAAACTGTTTTTT. It is translated as CAWRGTGDGKLFF.